These 28 T cell receptor beta chains share one sample of origin, sequenced in a study of persistence of HIV-infected CD4 T cells. Their antigen targets remain unknown. Lysates of CMV-infected fibroblasts at 10 ug/mL stimulated these cells. Sorted nonresponding memory CD4+ T cells were CD40L-negative, CD69-negative, CD45RO-high. Sequencing used immunoSEQ version 4 in survey mode. The assay was immunoSEQ multiplex PCR, and TCRdb's table has in-frame clones only and misses some. Seen here are 46,000 or so clones, around 75% observed once, and the top ten hold less than 3%. The material sequenced was CD4+ T cells sorted from PBMCs after roughly 18-hour stimulation, taken from a patient who received antiretroviral therapy. The receptors were sampled from an adult man with HIV who was CMV-seropositive.

This chain connects TRBV4-1 to TRBJ2-1; 8 bases map to TRBD2. Trimming at V came to 1 base and at J to 6 bases, leaving 8 bases not matched to a gene. This CDR3 is built from 16 residues. Germline CDR1 is MGHRA and CDR2 is YSYEKL. The CDR3 sequence is CASSQGLATRINEQFF. As DNA, the CDR3 is TGCGCCAGCAGCCAAGGACTAGCGACGCGAATCAATGAGCAGTTCTTC.

The chain uses TRBV2 and TRBJ1-2, with D tentatively TRBD1 (6 bases). CDR1 is SNHLY and CDR2 is FYNNEI in the germline V gene. V dropped 6 bases and J dropped 4 bases, with 15 bases sitting between them. This CDR3 is built from 14 residues. CDR3 DNA: TGTGCCAGCAGGAACACAGGGACAACCTATGGCTACACCTTC. Its translation is CASRNTGTTYGYTF. Full variable domain (rest looked up from reference TRBV2 and TRBJ1-2): EPEVTQTPSHQVTQMGQEVILRCVPISNHLYFYWYRQILGQKVEFLVSFYNNEISEKSEIFDDQFSVERPDGSNFTLKIRSTKLEDSAMYFCASRNTGTTYGYTFGSGTRLTVV.

The genes are TRBV19 and TRBJ2-7; D may be TRBD1 (5 bases). Trimming stripped 4 bases from V and 3 bases from J, with 10 bases between. The CDR3 sequence is 13 residues long. Germline assignment: CDR1 LNHDA and CDR2 SQIVND (reference sequence). This CDR3 reads CASSTGFLYEQYF. The CDR3 DNA follows: TGTGCCAGTAGTACAGGGTTTCTCTACGAGCAGTACTTC.

The chain is built from TRBV6-5 and TRBJ1-1; D is uncertain. Between the trimmed V and J ends, which lost 4 bases and 5 bases, there was a span of 14 bases. CDR3 length equals 14 residues. Germline V lookup: CDR1 MNHEY, CDR2 SVGAGI. CDR3 DNA: TGTGCCAGCAGTTCCTGGAGGGTGTGGACTGAAGCTTTCTTT. It is translated as CASSSWRVWTEAFF.

As for this clone: In the same sample, other DNA sequences code for this CDR3. V and J are TRBV5-4 and TRBJ2-7; D is uncertain. CDR1 SGHNT and CDR2 YYREEE come from the germline V gene (reference sequence). Trimming took off 2 bases at V and 4 bases at J, with 7 bases between the two ends. This CDR3 has 12 amino acids. CDR3 sequence (DNA): TGTGCCAGCAGCTTAGTGGGATACGAGCAGTACTTC. Its protein is CASSLVGYEQYF. The complete variable domain, with remaining parts taken from reference TRBV5-4 and TRBJ2-7, reads ETGVTQSPTHLIKTRGQQVTLRCSSQSGHNTVSWYQQALGQGPQFIFQYYREEENGRGNFPPRFSGLQFPNYSSELNVNALELDDSALYLCASSLVGYEQYFGPGTRLTVT.

This clone was detected only a few times. The chain recombines TRBV20-1 with TRBJ2-2; no reliable D call. Germline CDR1 and CDR2: DFQATT and SNEGSKA (reference sequence). The CDR3 totals 10 residues. V was pared by 6 bases and J by 8 bases, with 7 bases between. The CDR3 coding sequence is TGCAGTGCCTCGAGGGGGGAGCTGTTTTTT. Translation gives CSASRGELFF.

This clone has just a few counts. This chain joins TRBV19 and TRBJ2-7, with D possibly being TRBD2 (6 bases). The length of the CDR3 is 15 residues. Germline V gives CDR1 LNHDA, CDR2 SQIVND (reference sequence). V lost 9 bases, J lost 0 bases, and 18 bases lay in between. CDR3 DNA sequence: TGTGCCAGCCGTTCGCGGGGTTCCTCCTCCTACGAGCAGTACTTC. Protein product: CASRSRGSSSYEQYF.

This chain joins TRBV29-1 and TRBJ1-3; unclear D gene. The CDR3 has 12 amino acids. Between the trimmed V and J ends, which lost 3 bases and 3 bases, there was a span of 6 bases. Germline values: CDR1 SQVTM, CDR2 ANQGSEA. The CDR3 is CSVDPGGNTIYF. The CDR3, as DNA: TGCAGCGTTGACCCAGGTGGAAACACCATATATTTT.

The chain joins TRBV25-1 to TRBJ2-1; tentative D call: TRBD1 (6 bases). V lost 3 bases, J lost 2 bases, and 8 bases lay in between. The germline V gene encodes CDR1 MGHDK and CDR2 SYGVNS. The CDR3 has 14 amino acids. The CDR3 reads CASSDTGTYNEQFF. Written as DNA, the CDR3 is TGTGCCAGCAGTGATACAGGGACCTACAATGAGCAGTTCTTC. Based on the CDR3 plus reference TRBV25-1 and TRBJ2-1, the full variable domain is EADIYQTPRYLVIGTGKKITLECSQTMGHDKMYWYQQDPGMELHLIHYSYGVNSTEKGDLSSESTVSRIRTEHFPLTLESARPSHTSQYLCASSDTGTYNEQFFGPGTRLTVL.

This rearrangement joins TRBV6-6 to TRBJ1-5; the match to TRBD1 covers 9 bases. Trimming cost V 8 bases and J 4 bases; bases outside gene matches: 0. This CDR3 region has 12 residues. Germline assignment: CDR1 MNHNY and CDR2 SVGAGI (reference sequence). The CDR3 DNA reads as TGTGCCAGCGGGACAGGGAATCAGCCCCAGCATTTT. This gives the protein CASGTGNQPQHF.

The chain couples TRBV6-1 to TRBJ2-5; 9 bases map to TRBD1. Germline values: CDR1 MNHNS, CDR2 SASEGT. CDR3 length equals 16 residues. V shed 4 bases, J shed 2 bases, and the junction held 8 bases outside the gene matches. CDR3 DNA sequence: TGTGCCAGCAGTGGATACGGGACAGGGAAACAAGAGACCCAGTACTTC. Translated: CASSGYGTGKQETQYF.

The chain uses TRBV9 and TRBJ1-1, with D possibly being TRBD1 (6 bases). V was trimmed by 3 bases and J by 0 bases, leaving 18 bases between them. Looked up from germline, CDR1 is SGDLS and CDR2 is YYNGEE. There are 17 residues in the CDR3. CDR3 in DNA: TGTGCCAGCAGCGCCCAGAGAGGGGGACGCATGAACACTGAAGCTTTCTTT. This encodes CASSAQRGGRMNTEAFF. The full variable domain, with the rest looked up from reference TRBV9 and TRBJ1-1, is DSGVTQTPKHLITATGQRVTLRCSPRSGDLSVYWYQQSLDQGLQFLIQYYNGEERAKGNILERFSAQQFPDLHSELNLSSLELGDSALYFCASSAQRGGRMNTEAFFGQGTRLTVV.

The gene calls are TRBV6-5 and TRBJ1-1; 7 bases line up with TRBD1. J gave up 11 bases and V 2 bases, and 8 bases lay outside the gene matches. CDR1 is MNHEY, CDR2 SVGAGI, per germline. There are 13 residues in the CDR3. CDR3: CASSYRQGRRAFF. In DNA, the CDR3 is TGTGCCAGCAGTTACCGACAGGGCCGGCGGGCTTTCTTT.

The rearrangement joins TRBV29-1 to TRBJ1-2; D is unresolved. Germline V gives CDR1 SQVTM, CDR2 ANQGSEA. The CDR3 is 13 amino acids. V was shortened by 5 bases and J by 4 bases, with 14 bases between the two germline ends. The CDR3 sequence: CSVQAGSGYGYTF. The CDR3 DNA sequence: TGCAGCGTTCAAGCGGGGTCGGGCTATGGCTACACCTTC.

The V and J genes are TRBV9 and TRBJ2-5, with 10 bases matching TRBD2. The trim removed 4 bases at V and 2 bases at J, leaving 11 bases unmatched. Germline values: CDR1 SGDLS, CDR2 YYNGEE. The CDR3 length is 17 residues. The CDR3, as DNA: TGTGCCAGCAGCCCCTCAGCGGGAGGGCCATCGCAAGAGACCCAGTACTTC. Translation: CASSPSAGGPSQETQYF.

As regards this clone: The sample contains more than one DNA sequence encoding this CDR3. In nucleotides, the CDR3 is TGCGCCAGCAGCCTCACAACAGATACGCAGTATTTT. Amino acids: CASSLTTDTQYF. The rearrangement uses TRBV5-1 and TRBJ2-3, with D hard to call. The CDR3 totals 12 residues. The germline V and J ends were trimmed by 4 bases and 3 bases, with 6 bases remaining between them. The germline CDR1 and CDR2 sequences are SGHRS and YFSETQ. The full variable domain, with the rest looked up from reference TRBV5-1 and TRBJ2-3, is KAGVTQTPRYLIKTRGQQVTLSCSPISGHRSVSWYQQTPGQGLQFLFEYFSETQRNKGNFPGRFSGRQFSNSRSEMNVSTLELGDSALYLCASSLTTDTQYFGPGTRLTVL.

The rearrangement uses TRBV9 and TRBJ1-2; perhaps TRBD1 as D (5 bases). The V gene's germline CDR1 is SGDLS and CDR2 YYNGEE. Trimming left V 4 bases short and J 3 bases short, with 16 bases between. The CDR3 sequence is 15 residues long. The CDR3 bases are TGTGCCAGCAGCTACTCGGCAGGGCCTGACTATGGCTACACCTTC. It encodes CASSYSAGPDYGYTF.

This chain connects TRBV6-1 to TRBJ1-5; no clear D. The CDR3 contains 17 residues. Looked up from germline, CDR1 is MNHNS and CDR2 is SASEGT. Trimming took off 0 bases at V and 5 bases at J, with 17 bases between the two ends. Here the CDR3 DNA reads TGTGCCAGCAGTGAAGCGCTGGGAGGGAAGATTGATCAGCCCCAGCATTTT. This encodes CASSEALGGKIDQPQHF.

This chain joins TRBV19 and TRBJ2-3; 10 nucleotides agree with TRBD1. This CDR3 spans 16 amino acids. Germline V CDR1 and CDR2: LNHDA, SQIVND (reference sequence). V gave up 5 bases and J gave up 3 bases; unmatched junction bases: 8. In DNA form, the CDR3 reads TGTGCCAGTAGTTCCGGACAGGGGGAGGGGACAGATACGCAGTATTTT. It specifies CASSSGQGEGTDTQYF.

The chain has TRBV12-3 or TRBV12-4 and TRBJ1-5, with D tentatively TRBD1 (5 bases). Trimming took off 6 bases at V and 7 bases at J, with 13 bases between the two ends. This CDR3 is 13 amino acids long. CDR3 sequence: CASRPRVGQPQHF. DNA of the CDR3: TGTGCCAGCAGACCCAGGGTCGGGCAGCCCCAGCATTTT.

The rearrangement joins TRBV7-2 to TRBJ2-7; D is unclear. The V gene lost 5 bases and the J gene lost 0 bases, with 14 bases spanning the gap. Germline V gene data show CDR1 as SGHTA and CDR2 as FQGNSA. This CDR3 contains 15 residues. CDR3 nucleotides: TGTGCCAGCAGCGCCTACGGCCTGTACTCCTACGAGCAGTACTTC. Translated: CASSAYGLYSYEQYF.

This clone has just a few counts. The rearrangement links TRBV6-5 to TRBJ1-1, with D unresolved. The CDR3 covers 14 residues. V was pared by 4 bases and J by 6 bases, with 15 bases between. CDR1 MNHEY and CDR2 SVGAGI come from the germline V gene. CDR3 loop: CASSSPHRGAEAFF. CDR3 bases: TGTGCCAGCAGTTCCCCGCATCGCGGCGCTGAAGCTTTCTTT.

This chain connects TRBV27 to TRBJ1-1; D uncertain. The CDR3 is made up of 13 amino acids. Trimming removed 5 bases from V and 5 bases from J, with 12 bases in between. The V gene's germline CDR1 is MNHEY and CDR2 SMNVEV (reference sequence). The CDR3 DNA reads TGTGCCAGCAGTGGAAAAGTGAGGACTGAAGCTTTCTTT. It codes for CASSGKVRTEAFF.

The V and J genes are TRBV2 and TRBJ2-5, with 10 bases lining up with TRBD2. CDR3 length: 14 residues. CDR1 SNHLY and CDR2 FYNNEI come from the germline V gene. V lost 4 bases to trimming and J lost 4 bases; unmatched junction nucleotides: 3. CDR3 sequence: CASSGLAGAETQYF. In DNA form, the CDR3 reads TGTGCCAGCAGTGGTCTAGCGGGAGCAGAGACCCAGTACTTC.

The rearrangement uses TRBV30 and TRBJ2-1, with 8 bases matching TRBD2. Germline-derived CDR1 and CDR2 are GTSNPN and SVGIG (reference sequence). The length of the CDR3 is 14 residues. V lost 3 bases to trimming and J lost 6 bases; unmatched junction nucleotides: 7. CDR3 region: CAWRLTSGSNEQFF. CDR3 DNA sequence: TGTGCCTGGAGACTAACTAGCGGAAGCAATGAGCAGTTCTTC.

The chain joins TRBV30 to TRBJ1-3; 8 bases agree with TRBD1. The CDR3 totals 16 residues. Germline V gene data show CDR1 as GTSNPN and CDR2 as SVGIG (reference sequence). J gave up 4 bases and V 0 bases, and 8 bases lay outside the gene matches. The CDR3 nucleotides are TGTGCCTGGAGTGTCAGCAGGGGGCTAATCGGAAACACCATATATTTT. Protein: CAWSVSRGLIGNTIYF.

This rearrangement joins TRBV5-1 to TRBJ1-1; TRBD1 matches at 9 bases. The junction had 8 bases not matched to a gene; V was cut back by 3 bases and J by 5 bases. This CDR3 comprises 15 residues. CDR1 is SGHRS, CDR2 YFSETQ, per germline. CDR3 protein: CASSSPGQGRTEAFF. The CDR3 nucleotides read TGCGCCAGCAGCTCCCCGGGACAGGGTAGGACTGAAGCTTTCTTT.

This rearrangement joins TRBV18 to TRBJ2-2; D uncertain. Per germline, CDR1 KGHSH and CDR2 LQKENI. Trimming shortened V by 1 base and J by 3 bases, and 9 bases separated the two germline ends. This CDR3 has 15 amino acids. The CDR3 DNA follows: TGTGCCAGCTCACCACAGGGTGGGCACACCGGGGAGCTGTTTTTT. Amino acids: CASSPQGGHTGELFF.